This entry is about one TCR beta chain. Antigen specificity is unknown. The junction differs from germline at one of its ends, possibly a read error. Processing of graft tissue released intraepithelial and lamina propria lymphocytes. The germline gives CDR1 SGHTS, CDR2 YDEGEE. The CDR3 is 10 amino acids. The repertoire was sequenced with immunoSEQ multiplex PCR; TCRdb's copy has only in-frame clones and lacks some. Altogether about 21,000 clones are present, around 76% being singletons, with the ten largest covering about 8.8%. This record comes from a study of graft-versus-host responses after intestinal transplantation. Overall study: Once they had received anti-thymocyte globulin induction, all recipients took tacrolimus and steroids for about three years.

Study findings and constraints: Recipient bone marrow held GvH clones, some seen earlier in ileum or blood.

This clonotype was sampled from a human patient who received an intestinal transplant, so some T cells may come from the graft donor. The chain couples TRBV5-8 to TRBJ1-1, with D possibly TRBD1 on 5 matching bases. The material was ileum tissue, obtained around 20 days after intestinal transplant. CDR3 protein: CANSWDSAFF. The CDR3 nucleotides are TGTGCCAACAGCTGGGACTCGGCTTTCTTT.